These 21 T cell receptor beta chains came from one sample sequenced in a study of spatial heterogeneity in lung cancer. TCRdb analysed the 5' RACE reads with MiXCR anew, one entry per CDR3 protein. The data show about 86,000 distinct CDR3 sequences, roughly 12% seen once. Time point noted: sample taken at primary tumor resection. The study sequenced unsorted whole RNA from tumor, nontumor lung or frozen PBMC. Here the sequenced sample was PBMCs, taken at surgery. These receptors came from a male donor with early-stage non-small cell lung cancer.

This clonotype was counted a few times. The J gene is TRBJ1-1, the V gene TRBV7-2; D is undetermined. V shed 4 bases and J shed 6 bases, with 6 bases lying between them. CDR3 length: 11 amino acids. Germline V gene sequence: CDR1 SGHTA, CDR2 FQGNSA. CDR3 in DNA: TGTGCCAGCAGCTCCTATCCTGAAGCTTTCTTT. The encoded protein is CASSSYPEAFF.

The V call is TRBV3-1, the J call TRBJ2-3; D is tentatively TRBD1 or TRBD2 (6 bases each). V was clipped by 8 bases and J by 2 bases, with 26 bases between them. CDR1 is LGHDT, CDR2 YNNKEL, per germline (reference sequence). The CDR3 spans 18 residues. In DNA, the CDR3 is TGTGCCAGCGCGCACGCCCTTGAATACAGGGAGGACACAGATACGCAGTATTTT. Encoded protein: CASAHALEYREDTDTQYF.

The rearrangement links TRBV7-9 to TRBJ2-6; D ambiguous. This CDR3 comprises 17 residues. Trimming removed 2 bases at V and 0 bases at J, with 11 bases between. Per the germline V gene, CDR1 is SEHNR and CDR2 is FQNEAQ (reference sequence). The CDR3 nucleotides are TGTGCCAGCAGCTTAAGGGCCCAAAGCTCTGGGGCCAACGTCCTGACTTTC. Protein: CASSLRAQSSGANVLTF.

This clonotype has only a few counts. CDR3 nucleotides: TGTGCCAGCAGCTCGACAGGGAATAATTCACCCCTCCACTTT. Protein product: CASSSTGNNSPLHF. V usage is TRBV5-4 and J usage is TRBJ1-6; the match to TRBD1 covers 7 bases. From germline, CDR1 is SGHNT and CDR2 YYREEE (reference sequence). The V gene end was trimmed by 3 bases and the J gene end by 5 bases; junction bases not matched to a gene: 2. This CDR3 spans 14 amino acids.

This clonotype was seen repeatedly, ten times or more. The CDR3: CASSLAATGTEAFF. CDR3 in DNA: TGTGCCAGCAGCTTAGCGGCCACTGGGACTGAAGCTTTCTTT. The genes are TRBV7-9 and TRBJ1-1; D not resolved. There are 14 residues in the CDR3. V was pared by 0 bases and J by 5 bases, with 10 bases between. Germline V CDR1 and CDR2: SEHNR, FQNEAQ (reference sequence).

The rearrangement joins TRBV12-3 or TRBV12-4 to TRBJ2-7; 10 bases line up with TRBD2. This CDR3 has 16 residues. Trimming at V came to 7 bases and at J to 2 bases, leaving 11 bases not matched to a gene. The CDR3 DNA follows: TGTGCCAGCATCCTCCCTTTAGCGGGGGGCGCCTACGAGCAGTACTTC. Its translation is CASILPLAGGAYEQYF.

This clonotype was detected only a few times. The gene calls are TRBV5-5 and TRBJ2-3; D ambiguous. Trimming removed 3 bases at V and 1 base at J, with 9 bases between. The CDR3 is 14 residues long. The germline V gene encodes CDR1 SGHKS and CDR2 YYEKEE (reference sequence). The CDR3 loop reads CASSSAEGTDTQYF. The CDR3 coding sequence is TGTGCCAGCAGCTCCGCCGAGGGCACAGATACGCAGTATTTT. Looking up the rest from reference TRBV5-5 and TRBJ2-3 gives the full variable domain: DAGVTQSPTHLIKTRGQQVTLRCSPISGHKSVSWYQQVLGQGPQFIFQYYEKEERGRGNFPDRFSARQFPNYSSELNVNALLLGDSALYLCASSSAEGTDTQYFGPGTRLTVL.

This clonotype showed up just a few times. The genes are TRBV5-1 and TRBJ1-4, with 7 nucleotides matching TRBD1. CDR1 SGHRS and CDR2 YFSETQ come from the germline V gene. The CDR3 sequence is 13 residues long. The trim removed 6 bases at V and 6 bases at J, leaving 5 bases unmatched. The DNA of the CDR3 is TGCGCCAGCAATACCGGGACAGATGAAAAACTGTTTTTT. It encodes CASNTGTDEKLFF.

This clonotype was counted a few times. The rearrangement links TRBV5-6 to TRBJ2-7; possibly TRBD2 for D (6 bases). This CDR3 has 13 residues. Germline V gives CDR1 SGHDT, CDR2 YYEEEE. Trimming removed 1 base from V and 3 bases from J, with 8 bases in between. The CDR3 sequence: CASSLTSIYEQYF. The DNA for the CDR3 is TGTGCCAGCAGCTTGACTAGCATCTACGAGCAGTACTTC. The whole variable domain, filled in from reference TRBV5-6 and TRBJ2-7, reads DAGVTQSPTHLIKTRGQQVTLRCSPKSGHDTVSWYQQALGQGPQFIFQYYEEEERQRGNFPDRFSGHQFPNYSSELNVNALLLGDSALYLCASSLTSIYEQYFGPGTRLTVT.

The V call is TRBV2, the J call TRBJ2-2; TRBD2 matches 9 bases. J gave up 5 bases and V 9 bases, and 4 bases lay outside the gene matches. The germline V gene encodes CDR1 SNHLY and CDR2 FYNNEI. This CDR3 is 13 amino acids long. The CDR3 here is CASSGSLTGELFF. DNA of the CDR3: TGTGCCAGTAGCGGGAGTCTAACCGGGGAGCTGTTTTTT.

Many counts were recorded for this clonotype. V is TRBV2 and J is TRBJ1-2; 10 bases line up with TRBD1. The ends lost 3 bases at V and 3 bases at J; junction bases unmatched: 4. This CDR3 spans 15 amino acids. CDR1 and CDR2 from the germline V gene are SNHLY and FYNNEI. The CDR3 here is CASSETGGEYYGYTF. The CDR3 DNA reads TGTGCCAGCAGTGAGACAGGGGGCGAGTACTATGGCTACACCTTC.

The genes are TRBV23-1 and TRBJ2-1; no firm D call. TRBV23-1 is placed among ORFs of uncertain function. This CDR3 is 15 amino acids long. V was shortened by 6 bases and J by 0 bases, with 12 bases between the two germline ends. CDR3 in amino acids: CASRPILISYNEQFF. DNA for the CDR3: TGCGCCAGCAGACCTATACTGATCTCCTACAATGAGCAGTTCTTC.

The chain carries TRBV6-2 or TRBV6-3 and TRBJ2-3; 7 bases fit TRBD2. The V gene end was trimmed by 4 bases and the J gene end by 1 base; junction bases not matched to a gene: 14. CDR3 length: 18 amino acids. The germline gives CDR1 MNHEY, CDR2 SVGEGT. CDR3 amino acids: CASSSPTGGGVGTDTQYF. The CDR3 DNA reads TGTGCCAGCAGTTCGCCTACTGGCGGGGGAGTCGGCACAGATACGCAGTATTTT.

This chain uses TRBV2 with TRBJ2-2; 7 bases are a match to TRBD1. J was trimmed by 6 bases and V by 5 bases; bases with no gene match: 3. The CDR3 is 13 residues long. Germline V gene sequence: CDR1 SNHLY, CDR2 FYNNEI. The CDR3 DNA sequence: TGTGCCAGCAGTCAAACAGGGGCCGGGGAGCTGTTTTTT. The encoded protein is CASSQTGAGELFF.

This clonotype appeared a few times. The rearrangement uses TRBV7-9 and TRBJ1-1, with TRBD1 matching 8 bases. Germline CDR1 reads SEHNR; CDR2 reads FQNEAQ (reference sequence). The V and J ends lost 3 bases and 11 bases, in that order; junction bases with no gene match: 8. There are 13 residues in the CDR3. CDR3 loop: CASSLDRESSAFF. The DNA for the CDR3 is TGTGCCAGCAGCTTGGACAGGGAATCCTCCGCTTTCTTT. The full variable domain, in which reference TRBV7-9 and TRBJ1-1 provide the parts outside the CDR3, is DTGVSQNPRHKITKRGQNVTFRCDPISEHNRLYWYRQTLGQGPEFLTYFQNEAQLEKSRLLSDRFSAERPKGSFSTLEIQRTEQGDSAMYLCASSLDRESSAFFGQGTRLTVV.

CDR3 bases: TGTGCCACCAGTGACCCCCCTGACAGGGGGGGGAACTATGGCTACACCTTC. This translates into CATSDPPDRGGNYGYTF. The chain is built from TRBV24-1 and TRBJ1-2; 9 bases agree with TRBD1. The CDR3 length is 17 residues. The germline V gene encodes CDR1 KGHDR and CDR2 SFDVKD. V lost 4 bases, J lost 2 bases, and 10 bases stayed unmatched.

This clonotype showed up many times. This chain uses TRBV6-1 with TRBJ2-3; 7 positions match TRBD2. CDR1 MNHNS and CDR2 SASEGT come from the germline V gene. The CDR3 covers 17 residues. V trimming: 0 bases; J trimming: 2 bases; junction bases outside the gene matches: 8. The CDR3 DNA reads as TGTGCCAGCAGTGAAGCGATCCCGGGACTACTCACAGATACGCAGTATTTT. This gives the protein CASSEAIPGLLTDTQYF.

V and J are TRBV5-1 and TRBJ2-7, with TRBD1 identical over 9 bases. CDR1 is SGHRS and CDR2 is YFSETQ in the germline V gene. CDR3 size: 15 residues. V lost 0 bases to trimming and J lost 6 bases; unmatched junction nucleotides: 7. The chain's CDR3 is CASSLGWDRDGEQYF. The CDR3 nucleotides read TGCGCCAGCAGCTTGGGCTGGGACAGGGACGGCGAGCAGTACTTC.

V is TRBV20-1 and J is TRBJ2-1; 9 nucleotides line up with TRBD1. The V and J ends lost 6 bases and 6 bases, in that order; junction bases with no gene match: 9. This CDR3 has 14 residues. The germline V gene encodes CDR1 DFQATT and CDR2 SNEGSKA (reference sequence). The CDR3 DNA sequence: TGCAGTGCCGTACGGGACAGGGCTACCAATGAGCAGTTCTTC. It specifies CSAVRDRATNEQFF.

This clonotype was detected many times. The V and J genes are TRBV6-1 and TRBJ2-7; 7 bases align to TRBD1. Germline CDR1 is MNHNS and CDR2 is SASEGT. CDR3 length: 14 amino acids. The V and J ends lost 1 base and 7 bases, in that order; junction bases with no gene match: 7. CDR3 protein: CASSEGNRGMEQYF. CDR3 sequence (DNA): TGTGCCAGCAGTGAAGGAAACAGGGGTATGGAGCAGTACTTC.

Only a few counts were recorded for this clonotype. The J gene is TRBJ1-1, the V gene TRBV14; D not certain. Per the germline V gene, CDR1 is SGHDN and CDR2 is FVKESK. The CDR3 runs to 10 residues. The V and J ends lost 3 bases and 8 bases respectively, with 4 bases between them. CDR3 sequence: CASSHGEAFF. The CDR3 nucleotides read TGTGCCAGCAGCCACGGGGAAGCTTTCTTT.